These 14 T cell receptor beta chains were sequenced from one sample in a study of patients and donors after allogeneic stem cell transplantation. TCRdb independently ran MiXCR on the RT-PCR reads; one entry per CDR3 protein. The data contain about 960,000 distinct CDR3 sequences, roughly 18% of them seen just once; the ten biggest clones take up 5% to 6.5%. Input material: blood, either unsorted or a sorted T cell fraction (not recorded which). The receptors originated from a human donor who was either an allogeneic HSCT recipient or a stem cell or donor lymphocyte infusion donor (not recorded which). It is not recorded whose cells these are; they may come from a transplant donor.

This clonotype showed up just a few times. The CDR3 bases are TGTGCCAGCAGCAAAGGGTTACCCCGGGGAGAGACCCAGTACTTC. Its translation is CASSKGLPRGETQYF. The V call is TRBV21-1, the J call TRBJ2-5; TRBD1 is the table's D call and was not checked against the DNA. TRBV21-1 has pseudogene status. The CDR3 covers 15 residues.

The chain has TRBV19 and TRBJ2-7; D is uncertain. The CDR3 contains 12 residues. V lost 7 bases, J lost 5 bases, and 12 bases lay in between. The germline V gene encodes CDR1 LNHDA and CDR2 SQIVND (reference sequence). CDR3 loop: CASNGQFDEQYF. The CDR3 DNA sequence: TGTGCCAGTAACGGGCAGTTCGACGAGCAGTACTTC.

The CDR3 bases are TGTGCCAGCAGCCTCCGGAGGGGCGACTACGAGCAGTACTTC. It yields the protein CASSLRRGDYEQYF. The chain is built from TRBV5-6 and TRBJ2-7; TRBD2 is a possible D gene (6 bases). V gave up 4 bases and J gave up 3 bases, with 14 bases separating them. The CDR3 is 14 residues long. Germline-derived CDR1 and CDR2 are SGHDT and YYEEEE.

This clonotype showed up just a few times. The chain employs TRBV7-9 and TRBJ1-4, with a weak D call TRBD1 (6 bases). This CDR3 has 14 residues. From germline, CDR1 is SEHNR and CDR2 FQNEAQ (reference sequence). V was shortened by 1 base and J by 8 bases, with 11 bases between the two germline ends. The CDR3: CASSLDRVMEKLFF. Written as DNA, the CDR3 is TGTGCCAGCAGCTTAGACAGGGTTATGGAAAAACTGTTTTTT.

The DNA of the CDR3 is TGCAGTGCTAGAGAAGACAGGGTGGGCAATCAGCCCCAGCATTTT. Residues: CSAREDRVGNQPQHF. This chain links TRBV20-1 with TRBJ1-5; 7 bases line up with TRBD1. V shed 0 bases, J shed 2 bases, and the junction held 4 bases outside the gene matches. The CDR3 loop spans 15 amino acids. Germline assignment: CDR1 DFQATT and CDR2 SNEGSKA (reference sequence).

The CDR3 is CASSEIWDRERSGYTF. The CDR3 DNA reads as TGTGCCAGCAGTGAGATTTGGGACAGGGAAAGGTCTGGCTACACCTTC. The chain couples TRBV6-1 to TRBJ1-2; TRBD1 matches at 9 bases. CDR1 is MNHNS and CDR2 is SASEGT in the germline V gene. Unmatched junction bases numbered 12, after V lost 3 bases and J lost 7 bases. CDR3 length equals 16 residues.

This clonotype has just a few counts. The genes are TRBV12-3 or TRBV12-4 and TRBJ1-1, with TRBD1 matching 7 bases. J gave up 4 bases and V 6 bases, and 11 bases lay outside the gene matches. This CDR3 comprises 15 residues. CDR3 amino acids: CASSLLGGGVTEAFF. The CDR3 DNA sequence: TGTGCCAGCAGCCTCCTAGGGGGCGGGGTCACTGAAGCTTTCTTT.

This clonotype was picked up a small number of times. The rearrangement joins TRBV27 to TRBJ2-7, with a weak D call TRBD1 (6 bases). V lost 8 bases and J lost 4, with 21 bases in between. The CDR3 runs 15 residues. Germline assignment: CDR1 MNHEY and CDR2 SMNVEV (reference sequence). The CDR3 region has the DNA TGTGCCAGCTCCCCGAAAGGACAGACCTCTTACGAGCAGTACTTC. Translated, it gives CASSPKGQTSYEQYF.

The V call is TRBV29-1, the J call TRBJ2-3, with D unclear. Trimming took 2 bases from V and 2 from J, leaving 8 bases between them. CDR3 length equals 13 residues. Germline CDR1 is SQVTM and CDR2 is ANQGSEA. The CDR3 region is CSVEREITDTQYF. DNA for the CDR3: TGCAGCGTTGAACGAGAGATCACAGATACGCAGTATTTT.

The genes are TRBV2 and TRBJ2-3, with D uncertain. Trimming pared 3 bases from V and 2 bases from J, leaving 12 bases between. The germline gives CDR1 SNHLY, CDR2 FYNNEI. The CDR3 is 15 residues long. CDR3 protein: CASSEGKKATDTQYF. The CDR3 bases are TGTGCCAGCAGTGAGGGAAAAAAAGCCACAGATACGCAGTATTTT.

This clonotype was counted a few times. The chain is built from TRBV7-9 and TRBJ1-1; tentatively, D is TRBD1 (6 bases). The CDR3 has 15 residues. CDR1 is SEHNR, CDR2 FQNEAQ, per germline (reference sequence). V was pared by 5 bases and J by 0 bases, with 13 bases between. CDR3 coding DNA: TGTGCCAGCAGCCCGTCCCGGGGGCTGAACACTGAAGCTTTCTTT. It is translated as CASSPSRGLNTEAFF.

The V gene is TRBV4-3, the J gene TRBJ2-7; 8 bases are shared with TRBD1. Trimming took 0 bases from V and 4 from J; bases not matched to a gene: 5. Germline loops: CDR1 LGHNA, CDR2 YSLEER. The CDR3 length is 15 residues. The CDR3 DNA follows: TGCGCCAGCAGCCAAGATCCAGGGGGCATTTACGAGCAGTACTTC. Translated: CASSQDPGGIYEQYF.

This clonotype was picked up many times. The genes are TRBV20-1 and TRBJ2-1; 10 bases are shared with TRBD1. Germline V gives CDR1 DFQATT, CDR2 SNEGSKA (reference sequence). V was pared by 1 base and J by 8 bases, with 8 bases of the junction left unmatched. The CDR3 is 15 residues long. CDR3 bases: TGCAGTGCTAGAGTTGGGCGGACAGGGGGTCATGAGCAGTTCTTC. Amino acids: CSARVGRTGGHEQFF.

This clonotype was seen a few times. This chain links TRBV7-9 with TRBJ2-1; the D call may be TRBD1 or TRBD2 (5 bases each). V shed 1 base and J shed 8 bases, with 12 bases lying between them. Germline V gene data show CDR1 as SEHNR and CDR2 as FQNEAQ (reference sequence). The CDR3 runs to 14 residues. The CDR3 DNA follows: TGTGCCAGCAGCTTAGGAGGGACCTCAGATGAGCAGTTCTTC. This sequence encodes CASSLGGTSDEQFF. The full variable domain, in which reference TRBV7-9 and TRBJ2-1 provide the parts outside the CDR3, is DTGVSQNPRHKITKRGQNVTFRCDPISEHNRLYWYRQTLGQGPEFLTYFQNEAQLEKSRLLSDRFSAERPKGSFSTLEIQRTEQGDSAMYLCASSLGGTSDEQFFGPGTRLTVL.